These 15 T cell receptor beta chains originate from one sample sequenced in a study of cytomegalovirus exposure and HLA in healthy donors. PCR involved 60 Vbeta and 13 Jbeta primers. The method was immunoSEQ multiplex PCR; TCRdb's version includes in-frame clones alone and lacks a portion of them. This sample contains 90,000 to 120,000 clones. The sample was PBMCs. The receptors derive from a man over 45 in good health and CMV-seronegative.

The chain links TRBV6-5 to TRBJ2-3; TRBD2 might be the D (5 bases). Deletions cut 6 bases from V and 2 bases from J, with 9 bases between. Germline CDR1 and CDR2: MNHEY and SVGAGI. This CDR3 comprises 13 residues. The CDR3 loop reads CASRDSTTDTQYF. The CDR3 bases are TGTGCCAGCAGGGACTCCACCACAGATACGCAGTATTTT.

The CDR3 loop is CASSFRTGLYEQYF. For the CDR3, the DNA is TGTGCCAGCAGCTTCCGGACAGGACTCTACGAGCAGTACTTC. The rearrangement uses TRBV13 and TRBJ2-7; 7 nucleotides line up with TRBD1. CDR1 is PRHDT and CDR2 is FYEKMQ in the germline V gene (reference sequence). V lost 3 bases, J lost 3 bases, and 5 bases stayed unmatched. The CDR3 runs 14 residues.

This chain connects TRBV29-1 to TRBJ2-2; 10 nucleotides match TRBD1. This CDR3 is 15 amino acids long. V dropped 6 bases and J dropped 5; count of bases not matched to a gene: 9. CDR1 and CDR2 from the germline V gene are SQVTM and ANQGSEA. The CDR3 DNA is TGCAGCGTGACTGGACAGGGGGGAATGACCGGGGAGCTGTTTTTT. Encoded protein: CSVTGQGGMTGELFF.

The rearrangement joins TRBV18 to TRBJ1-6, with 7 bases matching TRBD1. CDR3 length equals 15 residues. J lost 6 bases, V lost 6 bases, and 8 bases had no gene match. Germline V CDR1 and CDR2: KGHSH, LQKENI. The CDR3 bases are TGTGCCAGCTCGCAAACCGGGACAGCTAATTCACCCCTCCACTTT. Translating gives CASSQTGTANSPLHF.

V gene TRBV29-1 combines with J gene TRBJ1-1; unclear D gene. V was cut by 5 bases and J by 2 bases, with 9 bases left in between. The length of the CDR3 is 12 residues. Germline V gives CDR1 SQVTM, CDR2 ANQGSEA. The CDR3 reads CSVSIGNTEAFF. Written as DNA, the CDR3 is TGCAGCGTTTCAATCGGTAACACTGAAGCTTTCTTT.

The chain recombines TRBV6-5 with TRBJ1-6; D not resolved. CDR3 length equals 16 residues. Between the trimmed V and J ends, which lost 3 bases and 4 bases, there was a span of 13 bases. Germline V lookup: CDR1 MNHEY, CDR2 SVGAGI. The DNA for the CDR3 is TGTGCCAGCAGTTATACAGACGGGAGGTATAATTCACCCCTCCACTTT. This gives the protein CASSYTDGRYNSPLHF.

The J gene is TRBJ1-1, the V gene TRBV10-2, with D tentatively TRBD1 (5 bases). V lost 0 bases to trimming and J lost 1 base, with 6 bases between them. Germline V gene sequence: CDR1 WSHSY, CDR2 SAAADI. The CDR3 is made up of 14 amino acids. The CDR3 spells CASSESGGNTEAFF. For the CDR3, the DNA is TGCGCCAGCAGTGAGTCGGGGGGGAACACTGAAGCTTTCTTT.

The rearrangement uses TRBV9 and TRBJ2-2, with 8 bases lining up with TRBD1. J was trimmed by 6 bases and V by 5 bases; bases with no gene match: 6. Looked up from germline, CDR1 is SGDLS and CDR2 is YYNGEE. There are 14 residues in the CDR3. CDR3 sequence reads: CASSQGARAGELFF. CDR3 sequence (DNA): TGTGCCAGCAGTCAGGGGGCGCGAGCCGGGGAGCTGTTTTTT.

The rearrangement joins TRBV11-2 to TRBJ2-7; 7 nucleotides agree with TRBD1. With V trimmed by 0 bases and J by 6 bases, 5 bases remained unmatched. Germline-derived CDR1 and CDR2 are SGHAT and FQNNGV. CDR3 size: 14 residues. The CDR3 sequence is CASSLEGAGGEQYF. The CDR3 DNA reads TGTGCCAGCAGCTTAGAAGGGGCAGGGGGCGAGCAGTACTTC.

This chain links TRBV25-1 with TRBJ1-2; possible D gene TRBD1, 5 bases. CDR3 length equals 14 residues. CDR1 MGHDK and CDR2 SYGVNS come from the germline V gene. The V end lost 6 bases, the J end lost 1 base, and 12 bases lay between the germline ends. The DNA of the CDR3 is TGTGCCAGCAGCCGTGGGGGGAGTAACTATGGCTACACCTTC. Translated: CASSRGGSNYGYTF.

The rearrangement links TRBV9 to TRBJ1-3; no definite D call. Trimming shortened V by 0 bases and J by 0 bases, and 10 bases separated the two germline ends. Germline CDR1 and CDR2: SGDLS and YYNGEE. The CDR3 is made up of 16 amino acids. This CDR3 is CASSVAVHNSGNTIYF. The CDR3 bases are TGTGCCAGCAGCGTAGCTGTACACAACTCTGGAAACACCATATATTTT.

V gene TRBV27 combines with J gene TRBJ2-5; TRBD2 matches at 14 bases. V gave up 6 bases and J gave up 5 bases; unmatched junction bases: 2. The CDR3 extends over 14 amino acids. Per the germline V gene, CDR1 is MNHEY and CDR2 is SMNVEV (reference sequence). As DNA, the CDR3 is TGTGCCAGCAGGCGGACTAGCGGGAGGGAGACCCAGTACTTC. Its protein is CASRRTSGRETQYF.

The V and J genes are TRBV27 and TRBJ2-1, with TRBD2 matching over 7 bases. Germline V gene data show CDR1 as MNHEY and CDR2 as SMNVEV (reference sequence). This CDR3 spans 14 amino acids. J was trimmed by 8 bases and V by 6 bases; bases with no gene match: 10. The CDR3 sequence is CASSPAGLRDEQFF. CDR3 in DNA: TGTGCCAGCAGCCCAGCGGGGCTAAGGGATGAGCAGTTCTTC.

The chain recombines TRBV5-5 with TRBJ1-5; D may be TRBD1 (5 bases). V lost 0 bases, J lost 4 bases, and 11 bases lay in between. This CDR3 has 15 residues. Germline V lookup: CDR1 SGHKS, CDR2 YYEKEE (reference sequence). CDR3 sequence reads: CASSLGQGMNQPQHF. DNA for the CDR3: TGTGCCAGCAGCTTGGGGCAGGGAATGAATCAGCCCCAGCATTTT. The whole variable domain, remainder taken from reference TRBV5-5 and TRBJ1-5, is DAGVTQSPTHLIKTRGQQVTLRCSPISGHKSVSWYQQVLGQGPQFIFQYYEKEERGRGNFPDRFSARQFPNYSSELNVNALLLGDSALYLCASSLGQGMNQPQHFGDGTRLSIL.

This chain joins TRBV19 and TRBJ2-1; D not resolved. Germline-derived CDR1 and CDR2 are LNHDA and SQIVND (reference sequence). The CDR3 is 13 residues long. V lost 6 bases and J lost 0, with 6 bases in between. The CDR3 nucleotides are TGTGCCAGTAGAGAGAGCTCCTACAATGAGCAGTTCTTC. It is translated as CASRESSYNEQFF.